A selection of T cell receptor beta chains follows, all from one sample in a study of cytomegalovirus exposure and HLA in healthy donors. TCRdb's table, derived via immunoSEQ multiplex PCR, lists solely in-frame clones and lacks some. The data hold tens of thousands of clones, with more than 80% observed a single time. Sequencing was done on a sample of PBMCs. These receptors all stem from a woman younger than 30 in good health and CMV-seronegative. Each CDR3 is given with its conserved first and last residue. The order of the fields is clone size, J gene, D gene, V gene, CDR3 DNA, CDR3 protein. A D gene is named only where the DNA matches it firmly. The size field is filled for only some rows; it gives once, few, many or a size class.

>.|TRBJ1-4|.|TRBV5-1
TGCGCCAGCAGCATAGACAGTACTAATGAAAAACTGTTTTTT
CASSIDSTNEKLFF
>.|TRBJ1-1|TRBD1|TRBV11-2
TGTGCCAGCAGCTTATCTTTCAGGGGGCACCCGAACACTGAAGCTTTCTTT
CASSLSFRGHPNTEAFF
>.|TRBJ2-1|.|TRBV4-1
TGCGCCAGCAGCCAAAACTACCGGGACATGAGAGGGTTCTTC
CASSQNYRDMRGFF
>.|TRBJ2-7|TRBD2|TRBV19
TGTGCCACCGGGAATTCGGGGGGAGGTGGCGAGCAGTACTTC
CATGNSGGGGEQYF
>.|TRBJ1-1|TRBD1|TRBV6-6
TGTGCCAGCAGCGAGCAGGGGGGTCGGGACACTGAAGCTTTCTTT
CASSEQGGRDTEAFF
>.|TRBJ2-1|.|TRBV6-6
TGTGCCAGCAGTTACTCGAGGGACAATGAGCAGTTCTTC
CASSYSRDNEQFF
>.|TRBJ2-7|.|TRBV11-2
TGTGCCAGCAGCTTCCCCCTCCGGGAAGGTAACGAGCAGTACTTC
CASSFPLREGNEQYF
>.|TRBJ2-3|TRBD1|TRBV19
TGTGCCAGTAGGGGACAGTCCACAGATACGCAGTATTTT
CASRGQSTDTQYF
>once|TRBJ2-1|.|TRBV7-2
TGTGCCAGCAGCTTAGTGAGGGGGGGCAATGAGCAGTTCTTC
CASSLVRGGNEQFF
>.|TRBJ1-4|.|TRBV28
TGTGCCAGCAGTTCAAGAAACAGTGAAAAACTGTTTTTT
CASSSRNSEKLFF
>.|TRBJ1-1|TRBD1|TRBV6-6
TGTGCCAGCAGGGGACAGGGAGAAGCTTTCTTT
CASRGQGEAFF
>.|TRBJ2-1|.|TRBV4-1
TGCGCCAGCAGCCAAGTTCCTGGAAAGACAGTCTACAATGAGCAGTTCTTC
CASSQVPGKTVYNEQFF
>.|TRBJ2-7|TRBD1|TRBV5-6
TGTGCCAGCAGCCTAGGGACAGGGACCTACGAGCAGTACTTC
CASSLGTGTYEQYF
>.|TRBJ2-1|.|TRBV28
TGTGCCAGCCCAAAGCCCGGACTACCTCTTAATGAGCAGTTCTTC
CASPKPGLPLNEQFF
>.|TRBJ2-7|TRBD2|TRBV27
TGTGCCAGCAGTGGCTGGGGACTAGCTTTACGCGAGCAGTACTTC
CASSGWGLALREQYF
>.|TRBJ2-7|.|TRBV7-2
TGTGCCAGCAGCTTAGTTCTGGGGCCGATGGACGAGCAGTACTTC
CASSLVLGPMDEQYF
>.|TRBJ2-7|TRBD2|TRBV27
TGTGCCAGCAGTCCCTGGACTAGCGGACTATACGAGCAGTACTTC
CASSPWTSGLYEQYF